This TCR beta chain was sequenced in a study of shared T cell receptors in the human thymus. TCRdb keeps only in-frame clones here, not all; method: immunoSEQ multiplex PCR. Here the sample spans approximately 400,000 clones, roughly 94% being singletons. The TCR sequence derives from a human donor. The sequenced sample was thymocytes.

The CDR3, as DNA: TGTGCCAGCAGGGGGTTGAACACTGAAGCTTTCTTT. Translated: CASRGLNTEAFF. The chain links TRBV6-1 to TRBJ1-1; D is uncertain. Germline V lookup: CDR1 MNHNS, CDR2 SASEGT. This CDR3 contains 12 residues. The germline V and J ends were trimmed by 6 bases and 0 bases, with 5 bases remaining between them.